The next 26 T cell receptor beta chains were all read from a single sample in a study of post-analysis software for immune sequencing data. Tagging with unique molecular identifiers was a feature of the TCR beta cDNA libraries. TCRdb re-called the PCR reads with MiXCR, one entry per CDR3 protein. The sample lists about 560,000 distinct CDR3 sequences; roughly 47% were seen once. Their antigens are not known. Study results and caveats: Controls showed lower frequencies than patients for five TRBV segments, and TRBV5-6, TRBV5-1 and TRBV20-1 were among these.

Material: blood. The receptors originated from a girl aged 10 to 17 with multiple sclerosis.

Many counts were recorded for this clonotype. The rearrangement uses TRBV2 and TRBJ2-7; no clear D. Near its end, the DNA agrees better with TRBJ2-5, so the J call may be wrong. Germline CDR1 and CDR2: SNHLY and FYNNEI. The CDR3 spans 11 residues. CDR3 region: CASSERETQYF. CDR3 sequence (DNA): TGTGCCAGCAGTGAGCGGGAGACCCAGTACTTC.

The V gene is TRBV12-3 or TRBV12-4, the J gene TRBJ1-5; TRBD1 is a possible D gene (5 bases). Trimming pared 5 bases from V and 4 bases from J, leaving 12 bases between. This CDR3 comprises 14 residues. The CDR3 DNA reads as TGTGCCAGCAGTCGATCCAGGGTGAATCAGCCCCAGCATTTT. It translates to CASSRSRVNQPQHF.

In DNA, the CDR3 is TGCAGCGTGAACAGGGGCCTTCTACCGAACACTGAAGCTTTCTTT. Protein product: CSVNRGLLPNTEAFF. This rearrangement joins TRBV29-1 to TRBJ1-1; 7 positions match TRBD1. The CDR3 has 15 residues. The germline V gene has CDR1 SQVTM and CDR2 ANQGSEA. Trimming took 6 bases from V and 1 from J; bases not matched to a gene: 11.

The rearrangement links TRBV12-3 or TRBV12-4 to TRBJ1-5, with 8 bases lining up with TRBD1. CDR3 length: 13 amino acids. The V and J ends lost 7 bases and 6 bases, in that order; junction bases with no gene match: 5. CDR3 region: CASNQGAPQPQHF. CDR3 nucleotides: TGTGCCAGCAATCAGGGGGCGCCTCAGCCCCAGCATTTT.

Only one count was recorded for this clonotype. J is TRBJ1-5 and V is TRBV12-3 or TRBV12-4; possible D gene TRBD1, 5 bases. Trimming removed 3 bases from V and 7 bases from J, with 10 bases in between. The CDR3 is made up of 13 amino acids. Here the CDR3 DNA reads TGTGCCAGCAGTTTTGGCAGGGACCAGCCCCAGCATTTT. Encoded protein: CASSFGRDQPQHF.

J is TRBJ2-1 and V is TRBV20-1, with 11 bases aligning to TRBD2. The CDR3 loop spans 15 amino acids. J gave up 9 bases and V 0 bases, and 7 bases lay outside the gene matches. Germline loops: CDR1 DFQATT, CDR2 SNEGSKA (reference sequence). CDR3 sequence reads: CSARDGLAGGGEQFF. Here the CDR3 DNA reads TGCAGTGCTAGAGATGGTTTAGCGGGAGGGGGTGAGCAGTTCTTC.

V gene TRBV6-1 combines with J gene TRBJ1-2; 8 bases line up with TRBD1. This CDR3 is 14 amino acids long. J was trimmed by 3 bases and V by 8 bases; bases with no gene match: 8. Germline V gene sequence: CDR1 MNHNS, CDR2 SASEGT. The CDR3 reads CASGREDRDYGYTF. The CDR3 nucleotides are TGTGCCAGCGGCCGGGAGGACAGGGACTATGGCTACACCTTC.

This chain connects TRBV10-3 to TRBJ2-5, with 7 bases lining up with TRBD1. The DNA end is more similar to TRBJ2-7, so the J call may be wrong. Germline CDR1 ENHRY, CDR2 SYGVKD. This CDR3 region has 14 residues. CDR3 DNA sequence: TGTGCCATCAGTGAGCCCAGCGACAGGGCCGAGCAGTACTTC. Amino acids: CAISEPSDRAEQYF.

The chain links TRBV11-2 to TRBJ2-1; TRBD1 agrees at 9 bases. J lost 5 bases, V lost 6 bases, and 8 bases had no gene match. Germline V CDR1 and CDR2: SGHAT, FQNNGV. The length of the CDR3 is 15 residues. The CDR3 protein is CASSRGDRVDNEQFF. The CDR3 nucleotides read TGTGCCAGCAGTCGGGGGGACAGGGTTGACAATGAGCAGTTCTTC. Using reference TRBV11-2 and TRBJ2-1 for the parts outside the CDR3, the full variable domain is EAGVAQSPRYKIIEKRQSVAFWCNPISGHATLYWYQQILGQGPKLLIQFQNNGVVDDSQLPKDRFSAERLKGVDSTLKIQPAKLEDSAVYLCASSRGDRVDNEQFFGPGTRLTVL.

The J gene is TRBJ1-1, the V gene TRBV7-9; D is perhaps TRBD1 (6 bases). The CDR3 extends over 16 amino acids. CDR1 and CDR2 (germline): SEHNR, FQNEAQ (reference sequence). Trimming stripped 1 base from V and 1 base from J, with 13 bases between. CDR3 sequence reads: CASSLDRTVTNTEAFF. The CDR3 nucleotides read TGTGCCAGCAGCTTAGACCGGACAGTCACGAACACTGAAGCTTTCTTT.

The sample holds a few counts of this clonotype. The J gene is TRBJ2-5, the V gene TRBV20-1; the D gene is possibly TRBD1 (5 bases). The DNA matches TRBJ2-7 better at its end, which makes the J call doubtful. The germline gives CDR1 DFQATT, CDR2 SNEGSKA (reference sequence). The CDR3 runs 14 residues. CDR3: CSASPPGNLHEQYF. CDR3 sequence (DNA): TGCAGTGCTAGTCCGCCAGGGAACCTACACGAGCAGTACTTC.

The chain carries TRBV3-1 and TRBJ2-1; 7 nucleotides agree with TRBD2. V lost 0 bases to trimming and J lost 4 bases; unmatched junction nucleotides: 9. CDR3 size: 17 residues. The germline CDR1 and CDR2 sequences are LGHDT and YNNKEL (reference sequence). Here the CDR3 DNA reads TGTGCCAGCAGCCAAGAGTATCGGCGGGAGATTTACAATGAGCAGTTCTTC. Amino acid sequence: CASSQEYRREIYNEQFF.

In this sample, this clonotype turned up a few times. This sequence joins TRBV20-1 and TRBJ1-2; 9 bases line up with TRBD1. Germline V gene lookup returns CDR1 DFQATT and CDR2 SNEGSKA (reference sequence). V trimming: 7 bases; J trimming: 5 bases; junction bases outside the gene matches: 5. CDR3 size: 12 residues. The CDR3: CSGVQGAYGYTF. The CDR3 region has the DNA TGCAGTGGGGTACAGGGGGCTTATGGCTACACCTTC.

This clonotype has a handful of counts. The gene calls are TRBV10-1 and TRBJ2-5; D unclear. The CDR3 has 14 residues. In germline, CDR1 is WNHNN, CDR2 SYGVQD (reference sequence). V lost 3 bases to trimming and J lost 3 bases, with 11 bases between them. CDR3 in DNA: TGCGCCAGCAGTGATCGAAGGGCTGAAGAGACCCAGTACTTC. Translating it yields CASSDRRAEETQYF.

Only a few counts were recorded for this clonotype. This rearrangement joins TRBV5-1 to TRBJ2-5; D not resolved. The CDR3 has 14 amino acids. The germline gives CDR1 SGHRS, CDR2 YFSETQ. The V gene lost 0 bases and the J gene lost 5 bases, with 11 bases spanning the gap. The CDR3 here is CASSLAANLETQYF. CDR3 sequence (DNA): TGCGCCAGCAGCTTGGCTGCTAATCTTGAGACCCAGTACTTC. Looking up the rest from reference TRBV5-1 and TRBJ2-5 gives the full variable domain: KAGVTQTPRYLIKTRGQQVTLSCSPISGHRSVSWYQQTPGQGLQFLFEYFSETQRNKGNFPGRFSGRQFSNSRSEMNVSTLELGDSALYLCASSLAANLETQYFGPGTRLLVL.

V and J are TRBV11-3 and TRBJ2-1; D is possibly TRBD1 or TRBD2 (7 bases each). The length of the CDR3 is 19 residues. V shed 3 bases and J shed 8 bases, with 29 bases lying between them. Germline lookup yields CDR1 SGHNT and CDR2 YENEEA. CDR3 sequence reads: CASSLGLLIGQEGIDEQFF. CDR3 DNA sequence: TGTGCCAGCAGCTTGGGACTACTTATTGGACAGGAAGGAATTGATGAGCAGTTCTTC.

The chain couples TRBV4-1 to TRBJ1-5; 11 nucleotides agree with TRBD1. Per the germline V gene, CDR1 is MGHRA and CDR2 is YSYEKL. The CDR3 runs 15 residues. The junction had 4 bases not matched to a gene; V was cut back by 3 bases and J by 6 bases. The chain's CDR3 is CASSQDRGPGQPQHF. In DNA form, the CDR3 reads TGCGCCAGCAGCCAGGACAGGGGGCCTGGTCAGCCCCAGCATTTT.

This clonotype appeared a few times. The chain couples TRBV5-5 to TRBJ2-7; 10 positions agree with TRBD2. The DNA matches TRBJ2-5 better at its end, which makes the J call doubtful. CDR3 length: 14 amino acids. Germline CDR1 reads SGHKS; CDR2 reads YYEKEE (reference sequence). The CDR3 nucleotides read TGTGCCAGCAGCTTGCTAGCGGGAGTGGAGACCCAGTACTTC. Translating gives CASSLLAGVETQYF.

This clonotype occurred a few times. V is TRBV3-1 and J is TRBJ2-1, with D possibly TRBD1 on 5 matching bases. Germline V gene data show CDR1 as LGHDT and CDR2 as YNNKEL (reference sequence). This CDR3 is 16 amino acids long. V was shortened by 3 bases and J by 7 bases, with 19 bases between the two germline ends. DNA for the CDR3: TGTGCCAGCAGCCAGGTTGGGGCAGGTAGGATGAATGAGCAGTTCTTC. Protein product: CASSQVGAGRMNEQFF.

V is TRBV10-3 and J is TRBJ2-1; 14 nucleotides match TRBD2. This CDR3 spans 17 amino acids. CDR1 ENHRY and CDR2 SYGVKD come from the germline V gene. V was pared by 8 bases and J by 10 bases, with 16 bases of the junction left unmatched. CDR3 region: CAIGKGTGLAGGFEQFF. DNA for the CDR3: TGTGCCATCGGCAAGGGTACCGGACTAGCGGGAGGATTCGAGCAGTTCTTC.

The chain uses TRBV5-1 and TRBJ2-5; 7 nucleotides line up with TRBD2. CDR1 SGHRS and CDR2 YFSETQ come from the germline V gene. The CDR3 extends over 15 amino acids. The ends lost 6 bases at V and 5 bases at J; junction bases unmatched: 13. The CDR3 is CASNSRAGVSETQYF. The CDR3 DNA reads TGCGCCAGCAACTCGAGGGCGGGAGTGAGCGAGACCCAGTACTTC.

The chain carries TRBV12-3 or TRBV12-4 and TRBJ2-1, with a tentative D call TRBD2 (7 bases). Deletions cut 7 bases from V and 5 bases from J, with 15 bases between. The CDR3 totals 14 residues. CDR3 sequence (DNA): TGTGCCAGCAAGGGGGTGGGGGGGAACAATGAGCAGTTCTTC. It codes for CASKGVGGNNEQFF.

This clonotype has a single count. The genes are TRBV5-1 and TRBJ1-1; TRBD1 matches at 10 bases. CDR3 length: 16 amino acids. V lost 4 bases, J lost 4 bases, and 10 bases stayed unmatched. Germline V lookup: CDR1 SGHRS, CDR2 YFSETQ. The CDR3 DNA is TGCGCCAGCAGCATCGGGACAGGGGTGATGACCACTGAAGCTTTCTTT. It yields the protein CASSIGTGVMTTEAFF.

The chain links TRBV6-2 or TRBV6-3 to TRBJ2-5, with D possibly being TRBD1 or TRBD2 (6 bases each). This CDR3 has 12 residues. Deletions cut 6 bases from V and 11 bases from J, with 16 bases between. Germline assignment: CDR1 MNHEY and CDR2 SVGEGT. The CDR3 sequence: CASRRGRREQYF. The CDR3 bases are TGTGCCAGCAGGAGGGGGAGGAGAGAGCAGTACTTC.

The chain uses TRBV20-1 and TRBJ2-1; D remains unclear. Germline V lookup: CDR1 DFQATT, CDR2 SNEGSKA (reference sequence). CDR3 size: 11 residues. V gave up 5 bases and J gave up 9 bases, with 11 bases separating them. The CDR3 DNA follows: TGCAGTGCTGCCGAGCTCACTGAGCAGTTCTTC. It encodes CSAAELTEQFF.

V is TRBV20-1 and J is TRBJ2-7; 12 bases align to TRBD2. This CDR3 is built from 14 residues. Germline CDR1 DFQATT, CDR2 SNEGSKA (reference sequence). Losses at the gene ends were 3 bases for V and 1 base for J; bases not matched to a gene: 1. The CDR3 is CSASGLAGSYEQYF. Written as DNA, the CDR3 is TGCAGTGCTAGTGGACTAGCGGGGTCCTACGAGCAGTACTTC.